This T cell receptor beta chain comes out of a study of T cell responses to AZD1222 COVID-19 vaccine. General study findings and limits: Females outnumbered males among donors, who were mostly white British; clonal diversity was possibly underestimated. Among vaccine-associated CD4 TCRs, coverage spanned spike, with dominance at 160-218 and 743-854.

TCRdb's table, derived via immunoSEQ multiplex PCR, lists solely in-frame clones and lacks some. The sample has around 130,000 clones, 70% to 90% seen once. Points on this clone: The antigen is unknown. One end of the junction does not line up with germline, which may come from a read error.

This receptor was obtained from an adult who received the AZD1222 COVID-19 vaccine. This specimen was peripheral blood, taken 28 days after the second AZD1222 dose.

The CDR3 reads CAGSLNYNEQFF. The CDR3 DNA reads TGTGCCGGCAGTCTTAATTACAATGAGCAGTTCTTC. The chain carries TRBV6-5 and TRBJ2-1; D is unclear. The CDR3 has 12 amino acids. Germline V gene lookup returns CDR1 MNHEY and CDR2 SVGAGI.